The rows below give T cell receptor beta chains drawn from one sample of a study of blood T cell repertoires in COVID-19. Profiling relied on immunoSEQ multiplex PCR, and the TCRdb table lists in-frame clones only, not all of them. The profile shows about 99,000 clones, 87% of them singletons. Sequenced: peripheral blood. Receptor source: a middle-aged man in a cohort sampled during active COVID-19. CDR3s include the opening cysteine and the closing phenylalanine or tryptophan. D genes are given only for firm matches. A row's size may be missing; if present it is once, few, many or a size class.

clone size: few
D gene: TRBD1
V gene: TRBV9
J gene: TRBJ1-6
CDR3 protein: CASSGDTGANSPLHF
CDR3 DNA: TGTGCCAGCAGCGGAGATACAGGGGCTAATTCACCCCTCCACTTT

clone size: .
D gene: .
V gene: TRBV10-3
J gene: TRBJ1-3
CDR3 protein: CAISPGTLESVIYF
CDR3 DNA: TGTGCCATCAGTCCCGGGACTCTCGAATCTGTCATATATTTT

clone size: .
D gene: .
V gene: TRBV5-4
J gene: TRBJ1-2
CDR3 protein: CASSLARGHGYTF
CDR3 DNA: TGTGCCAGCAGCTTGGCCAGGGGTCATGGCTACACCTTC

clone size: .
D gene: TRBD1
V gene: TRBV5-8
J gene: TRBJ1-5
CDR3 protein: CASSPWVGGQNNQPQHF
CDR3 DNA: TGTGCCAGCAGCCCCTGGGTAGGGGGCCAGAATAATCAGCCCCAGCATTTT

clone size: .
D gene: .
V gene: TRBV21-1
J gene: TRBJ2-1
CDR3 protein: CASSNDGARLGSYNEQFF
CDR3 DNA: TGTGCCAGCAGCAACGACGGGGCGAGACTAGGATCCTACAATGAGCAGTTCTTC

clone size: few
D gene: .
V gene: TRBV5-5
J gene: TRBJ1-6
CDR3 protein: CASSSGTSNSPLHF
CDR3 DNA: TGTGCCAGCAGCTCCGGGACATCAAATTCACCCCTCCACTTT

clone size: once
D gene: .
V gene: TRBV7-3
J gene: TRBJ2-6
CDR3 protein: CASSLVGARAANVLTF
CDR3 DNA: TGTGCCAGCAGCTTAGTGGGGGCTCGCGCGGCCAACGTCCTGACTTTC

clone size: .
D gene: TRBD1
V gene: TRBV7-9
J gene: TRBJ1-2
CDR3 protein: CASSFEAPGGGGYTF
CDR3 DNA: TGTGCCAGCAGCTTTGAGGCCCCAGGGGGCGGTGGCTACACCTTC

clone size: .
D gene: TRBD1
V gene: TRBV5-1
J gene: TRBJ1-2
CDR3 protein: CASSLEGTGVYGYTF
CDR3 DNA: TGCGCCAGCAGCTTGGAGGGGACAGGGGTCTATGGCTACACCTTC

clone size: once
D gene: TRBD1
V gene: TRBV19
J gene: TRBJ1-2
CDR3 protein: CASSIQGGGYTF
CDR3 DNA: TGTGCCAGTAGTATCCAGGGGGGCGGCTACACCTTC

clone size: .
D gene: TRBD2
V gene: TRBV2
J gene: TRBJ2-3
CDR3 protein: CASSRVAASGLNTQYF
CDR3 DNA: TGTGCCAGCAGTAGGGTGGCGGCTAGCGGACTCAATACGCAGTATTTT

clone size: .
D gene: .
V gene: TRBV28
J gene: TRBJ2-1
CDR3 protein: CASSGSLASNEQFF
CDR3 DNA: TGTGCCAGCAGTGGCTCGCTAGCCAGCAATGAGCAGTTCTTC

clone size: .
D gene: .
V gene: TRBV29-1
J gene: TRBJ1-1
CDR3 protein: CSVEAGMNTEAFF
CDR3 DNA: TGCAGCGTTGAGGCAGGTATGAACACTGAAGCTTTCTTT

clone size: .
D gene: TRBD2
V gene: TRBV28
J gene: TRBJ2-2
CDR3 protein: CASSRRLAGGPGELFF
CDR3 DNA: TGTGCCAGCAGCCGCCGACTAGCGGGGGGCCCCGGGGAGCTGTTTTTT

clone size: .
D gene: .
V gene: TRBV5-1
J gene: TRBJ1-4
CDR3 protein: CASSLDLNEKLFF
CDR3 DNA: TGCGCCAGCAGCTTGGACCTAAATGAAAAACTGTTTTTT

clone size: .
D gene: .
V gene: TRBV6-1
J gene: TRBJ1-2
CDR3 protein: CASSEGGDWYGYTF
CDR3 DNA: TGTGCCAGCAGTGAAGGAGGGGACTGGTATGGCTACACCTTC

clone size: .
D gene: TRBD2
V gene: TRBV29-1
J gene: TRBJ2-3
CDR3 protein: CSVGLATGGDTQYF
CDR3 DNA: TGCAGCGTTGGACTAGCGACCGGAGGGGATACGCAGTATTTT

clone size: .
D gene: TRBD1
V gene: TRBV5-6
J gene: TRBJ2-6
CDR3 protein: CASSLTGAGHRRGANVLTF
CDR3 DNA: TGTGCCAGCAGCCTAACAGGGGCCGGACATAGGAGGGGGGCCAACGTCCTGACTTTC

clone size: .
D gene: .
V gene: TRBV21-1
J gene: TRBJ2-7
CDR3 protein: CASSKEVIAYEQYF
CDR3 DNA: TGTGCCAGCAGCAAGGAGGTCATTGCCTACGAGCAGTACTTC

clone size: .
D gene: TRBD1
V gene: TRBV5-8
J gene: TRBJ1-1
CDR3 protein: CASSWGQGYLGGAFF
CDR3 DNA: TGTGCCAGCAGCTGGGGACAGGGCTATCTGGGGGGAGCTTTCTTT

clone size: .
D gene: TRBD1
V gene: TRBV19
J gene: TRBJ1-2
CDR3 protein: CASKNQGVNYGYTF
CDR3 DNA: TGTGCCAGTAAAAATCAGGGGGTGAACTATGGCTACACCTTC

clone size: .
D gene: .
V gene: TRBV10-3
J gene: TRBJ1-2
CDR3 protein: CAISVQEYGYTF
CDR3 DNA: TGTGCCATCAGTGTTCAGGAATATGGCTACACCTTC

clone size: .
D gene: TRBD1
V gene: TRBV15
J gene: TRBJ1-2
CDR3 protein: CATSRDRGQGTYGYTF
CDR3 DNA: TGTGCCACCAGCAGAGATCGAGGACAGGGGACATATGGCTACACCTTC

clone size: .
D gene: TRBD1
V gene: TRBV7-8
J gene: TRBJ1-2
CDR3 protein: CASSRGQGIYGYTF
CDR3 DNA: TGTGCCAGCAGCCGAGGACAGGGGATCTATGGCTACACCTTC

clone size: .
D gene: TRBD2
V gene: TRBV10-3
J gene: TRBJ2-1
CDR3 protein: CAISDPLAGEQFF
CDR3 DNA: TGTGCCATCAGTGACCCTCTAGCGGGGGAGCAGTTCTTC

clone size: once
D gene: .
V gene: TRBV14
J gene: TRBJ1-6
CDR3 protein: CASSHASGRGRSPLHF
CDR3 DNA: TGTGCCAGCAGCCACGCATCGGGCAGGGGCAGGTCACCCCTCCACTTT

clone size: .
D gene: .
V gene: TRBV9
J gene: TRBJ2-3
CDR3 protein: CASAVHITDTQYF
CDR3 DNA: TGTGCCAGCGCGGTTCACATCACAGATACGCAGTATTTT

clone size: .
D gene: TRBD2
V gene: TRBV14
J gene: TRBJ2-3
CDR3 protein: CASSRTAGGLKDTQYF
CDR3 DNA: TGTGCCAGCAGCCGAACAGCGGGGGGACTTAAAGATACGCAGTATTTT

clone size: .
D gene: .
V gene: TRBV18
J gene: TRBJ1-4
CDR3 protein: CASSSEATNEKLFF
CDR3 DNA: TGTGCCAGCTCATCGGAGGCAACTAATGAAAAACTGTTTTTT

clone size: .
D gene: TRBD1
V gene: TRBV7-9
J gene: TRBJ1-2
CDR3 protein: CASSSTGEFVYGYTF
CDR3 DNA: TGTGCCAGCAGCTCTACAGGGGAATTTGTCTATGGCTACACCTTC

clone size: .
D gene: .
V gene: TRBV6-4
J gene: TRBJ1-1
CDR3 protein: CASSVQGSTEAFF
CDR3 DNA: TGTGCCAGCAGTGTGCAAGGGAGCACTGAAGCTTTCTTT

clone size: .
D gene: .
V gene: TRBV27
J gene: TRBJ1-5
CDR3 protein: CASSLTTGGNQPQHF
CDR3 DNA: TGTGCCAGCAGTTTAACTACGGGGGGCAATCAGCCCCAGCATTTT

clone size: .
D gene: .
V gene: TRBV5-1
J gene: TRBJ2-1
CDR3 protein: CASSGSDFSYNEQFF
CDR3 DNA: TGCGCCAGCAGCGGTAGCGATTTCTCCTACAATGAGCAGTTCTTC

clone size: .
D gene: .
V gene: TRBV4-2
J gene: TRBJ1-2
CDR3 protein: CASSQAATLNNYGYTF
CDR3 DNA: TGTGCCAGCAGCCAAGCCGCGACATTGAATAACTATGGCTACACCTTC

clone size: .
D gene: .
V gene: TRBV4-2
J gene: TRBJ2-3
CDR3 protein: CASSPVRFPDTQYF
CDR3 DNA: TGTGCCAGCAGCCCTGTCCGGTTCCCAGATACGCAGTATTTT

clone size: once
D gene: .
V gene: TRBV7-9
J gene: TRBJ2-5
CDR3 protein: CASSTSQETQYF
CDR3 DNA: TGTGCCAGCAGCACTTCACAAGAGACCCAGTACTTC

clone size: .
D gene: TRBD1
V gene: TRBV28
J gene: TRBJ1-4
CDR3 protein: CASSSTGGKLFF
CDR3 DNA: TGTGCCAGCAGTTCCACAGGGGGGAAACTGTTTTTT

clone size: .
D gene: .
V gene: TRBV2
J gene: TRBJ2-6
CDR3 protein: CASKQGHSGANVLTF
CDR3 DNA: TGTGCCAGCAAACAGGGACACTCTGGGGCCAACGTCCTGACTTTC

clone size: many
D gene: .
V gene: TRBV7-6
J gene: TRBJ2-5
CDR3 protein: CASSLESGLRETQYF
CDR3 DNA: TGTGCCAGCAGCTTAGAATCGGGTTTAAGAGAGACCCAGTACTTC

clone size: .
D gene: .
V gene: TRBV7-3
J gene: TRBJ2-3
CDR3 protein: CASSLAGGTDTQYF
CDR3 DNA: TGTGCCAGCAGCTTGGCAGGGGGCACAGATACGCAGTATTTT

clone size: .
D gene: .
V gene: TRBV19
J gene: TRBJ1-3
CDR3 protein: CASSIPGDKRNTIYF
CDR3 DNA: TGTGCCAGTAGTATTCCAGGGGATAAGAGAAACACCATATATTTT

clone size: .
D gene: .
V gene: TRBV19
J gene: TRBJ1-2
CDR3 protein: CASSILSTGDNYGYTF
CDR3 DNA: TGTGCCAGTAGTATCTTGTCGACAGGCGATAACTATGGCTACACCTTC